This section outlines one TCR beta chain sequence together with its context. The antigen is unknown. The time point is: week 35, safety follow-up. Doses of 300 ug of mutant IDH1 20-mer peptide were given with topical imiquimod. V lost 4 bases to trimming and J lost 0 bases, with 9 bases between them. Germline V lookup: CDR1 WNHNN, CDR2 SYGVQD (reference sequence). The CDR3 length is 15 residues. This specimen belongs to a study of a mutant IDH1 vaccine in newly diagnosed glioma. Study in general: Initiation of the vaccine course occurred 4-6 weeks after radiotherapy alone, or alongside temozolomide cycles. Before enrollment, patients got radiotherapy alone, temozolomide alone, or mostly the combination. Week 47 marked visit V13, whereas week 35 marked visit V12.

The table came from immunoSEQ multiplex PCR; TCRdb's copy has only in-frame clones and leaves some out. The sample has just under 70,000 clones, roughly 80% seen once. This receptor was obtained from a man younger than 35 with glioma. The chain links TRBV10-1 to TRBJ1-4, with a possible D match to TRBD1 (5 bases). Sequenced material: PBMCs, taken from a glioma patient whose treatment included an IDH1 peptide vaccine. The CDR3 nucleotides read TGCGCCAGCAGTGGACAGTTTGCAACTAATGAAAAACTGTTTTTT. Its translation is CASSGQFATNEKLFF.